This T cell receptor beta chain was identified during a study of blood T cell repertoires in COVID-19 (dated by TCRdb to the early 2020s). Notes on the research overall: The collaborator samples originated in the United States, Italy and Spain and spanned the acute and convalescent phases of COVID-19. HLA class I and class II types, where available, came from metadata supplied by the sample provider rather than from assay-based typing. The repertoires were released in a freely available public database intended as a resource for research on the immune response to SARS-CoV-2. The sample metadata nearly always contained a de-identified subject ID, COVID-19 status, age in years and sex. The prospective study material was composed of cDNA or gDNA derived from T cells, B-cell-depleted T cells, or PBMCs. Subjects who had been exposed to COVID-19, were actively infected with it, or had recovered from it provided the deeply sampled blood TCRbeta repertoires that made up the dataset. The samples were drawn from the first 160 participants of the ongoing ImmuneRACE study and from about 1,200 subjects provided by 6 global collaborators.

From a lookup of the germline V gene, CDR1 and CDR2 are SGHTA and FQGNSA. V has 5 bases trimmed and J has 2 bases trimmed; junction bases matching no gene number 12. The CDR3 starts with the cysteine, ends with the phenylalanine, and has 16 residues. Only the CDR3 DNA is retained, 48 bases long and in frame from the first base. Each collaborating institution followed its own protocols to collect whole blood in K2EDTA tubes. Collaborator samples were shipped for TCRbeta analysis as frozen whole blood, isolated PBMCs, or DNA extracted from either sample type. Paper-wide results and their limitations: The amount of clinical and demographic metadata varied by source and participant and was provided uncurated.

TCRbeta CDR3 regions were amplified from genomic DNA using the immunoSEQ Assay, a bias-controlled multiplex PCR. Per the original workflow: Nucleated cell counts per sample were estimated from amplification of reference gene primers within the assay. To quantify the absolute abundance of each unique TCRbeta CDR3 rearrangement, sequence reads were collapsed and filtered. For each sample, productive Simpson clonality was calculated by taking the square root of Simpson's diversity index across productive rearrangements. TCRdb took over this immuneACCESS table, retaining in-frame rearrangements with V and J assigned. Such tables are incomplete; in checked studies, under half of the missing clones stem from an unresolved V gene, and the remainder is unexplained. V, J and clone size reflect that table, while D and trimming were determined from the DNA. Present in this sample are fewer than 130,000 clones, around 89% of which were seen just once. Of the sample, around 32% is held by the ten largest clones.

Regarding this clone: No antigen is known for it. No much larger clone is present one base from it, and per-base qualities are unavailable.

This TCR derives from a woman aged 80 or over with acute or convalescent COVID-19. In this chain, TRBV7-2 is recombined with TRBJ2-7; TRBD2 aligns with 7 central bases. Sequencing was done on a sample of peripheral blood. The CDR3 protein: CASSPSRVAGTYEQYF. The nucleotide sequence is given as TGTGCCAGCAGCCCCTCTCGGGTAGCGGGCACCTACGAGCAGTACTTC.